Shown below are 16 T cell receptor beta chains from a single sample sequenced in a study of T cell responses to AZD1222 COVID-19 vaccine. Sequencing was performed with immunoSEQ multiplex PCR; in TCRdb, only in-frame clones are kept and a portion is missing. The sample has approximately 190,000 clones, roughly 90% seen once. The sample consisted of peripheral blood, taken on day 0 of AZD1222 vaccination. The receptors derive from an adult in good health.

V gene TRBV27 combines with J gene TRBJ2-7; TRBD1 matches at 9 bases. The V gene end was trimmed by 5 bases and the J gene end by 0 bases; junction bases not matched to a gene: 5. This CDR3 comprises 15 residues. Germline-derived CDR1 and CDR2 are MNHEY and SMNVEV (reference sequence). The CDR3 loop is CASSATGGFSYEQYF. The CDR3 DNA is TGTGCCAGCAGTGCCACAGGGGGCTTCTCCTACGAGCAGTACTTC.

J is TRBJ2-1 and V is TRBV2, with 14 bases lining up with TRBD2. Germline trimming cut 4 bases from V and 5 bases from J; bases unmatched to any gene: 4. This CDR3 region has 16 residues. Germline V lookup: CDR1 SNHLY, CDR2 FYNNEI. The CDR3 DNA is TGTGCCAGCAGTGTCAGACTAGCGGGGGGGAACAATGAGCAGTTCTTC. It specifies CASSVRLAGGNNEQFF.

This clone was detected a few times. In DNA form, the CDR3 reads TGTGCCAGCAGCTTAGTAGGGGATGAAAAACTGTTTTTT. Translating gives CASSLVGDEKLFF. This rearrangement joins TRBV7-9 to TRBJ1-4; perhaps TRBD1 as D (5 bases). This CDR3 comprises 13 residues. CDR1 and CDR2 from the germline V gene are SEHNR and FQNEAQ (reference sequence). V lost 1 base to trimming and J lost 6 bases, with 6 bases between them.

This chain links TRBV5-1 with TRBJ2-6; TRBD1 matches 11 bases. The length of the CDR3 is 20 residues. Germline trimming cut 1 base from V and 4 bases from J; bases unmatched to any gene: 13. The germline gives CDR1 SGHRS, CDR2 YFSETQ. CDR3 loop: CASSLSSRDRGKAGANVLTF. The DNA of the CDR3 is TGCGCCAGCAGCTTGTCATCCCGGGACAGGGGGAAGGCCGGGGCCAACGTCCTGACTTTC.

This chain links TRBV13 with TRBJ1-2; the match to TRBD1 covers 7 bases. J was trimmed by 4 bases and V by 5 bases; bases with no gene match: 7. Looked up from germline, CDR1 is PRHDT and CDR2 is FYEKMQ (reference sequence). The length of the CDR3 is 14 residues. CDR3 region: CASSGDRVSYGYTF. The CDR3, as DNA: TGTGCCAGCAGCGGCGACAGGGTCTCCTATGGCTACACCTTC.

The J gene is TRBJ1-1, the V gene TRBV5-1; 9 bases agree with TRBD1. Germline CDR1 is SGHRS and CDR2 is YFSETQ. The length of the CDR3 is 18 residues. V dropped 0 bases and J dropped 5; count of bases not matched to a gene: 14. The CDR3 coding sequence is TGCGCCAGCAGCTTGGGTGGGACAGGGCTAATTCTGGGGACTGAAGCTTTCTTT. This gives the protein CASSLGGTGLILGTEAFF. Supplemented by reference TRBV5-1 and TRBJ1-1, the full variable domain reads KAGVTQTPRYLIKTRGQQVTLSCSPISGHRSVSWYQQTPGQGLQFLFEYFSETQRNKGNFPGRFSGRQFSNSRSEMNVSTLELGDSALYLCASSLGGTGLILGTEAFFGQGTRLTVV.

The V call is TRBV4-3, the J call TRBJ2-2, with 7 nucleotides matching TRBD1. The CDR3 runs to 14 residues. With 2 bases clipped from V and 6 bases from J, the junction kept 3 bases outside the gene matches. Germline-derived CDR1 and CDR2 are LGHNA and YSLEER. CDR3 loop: CASSQRQGAGELFF. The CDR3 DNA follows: TGCGCCAGCAGCCAAAGACAGGGTGCCGGGGAGCTGTTTTTT.

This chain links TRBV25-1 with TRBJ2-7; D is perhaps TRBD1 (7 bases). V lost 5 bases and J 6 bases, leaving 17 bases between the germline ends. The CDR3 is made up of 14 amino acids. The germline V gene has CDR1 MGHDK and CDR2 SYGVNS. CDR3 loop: CASSHDREVAEQYF. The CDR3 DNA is TGTGCCAGCAGTCACGACAGGGAGGTAGCCGAGCAGTACTTC.

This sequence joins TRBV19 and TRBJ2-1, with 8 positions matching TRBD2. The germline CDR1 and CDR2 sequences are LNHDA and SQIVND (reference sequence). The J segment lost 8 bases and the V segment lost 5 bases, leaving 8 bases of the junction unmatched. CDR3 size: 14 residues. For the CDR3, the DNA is TGTGCCAGTAGTGTCGGGGGGGGCTTGGATGAGCAGTTCTTC. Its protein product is CASSVGGGLDEQFF.

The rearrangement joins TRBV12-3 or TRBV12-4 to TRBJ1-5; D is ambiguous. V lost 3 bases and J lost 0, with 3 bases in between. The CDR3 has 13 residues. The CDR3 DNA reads TGTGCCAGCAGTTTGTATAGCAATCAGCCCCAGCATTTT. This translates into CASSLYSNQPQHF.

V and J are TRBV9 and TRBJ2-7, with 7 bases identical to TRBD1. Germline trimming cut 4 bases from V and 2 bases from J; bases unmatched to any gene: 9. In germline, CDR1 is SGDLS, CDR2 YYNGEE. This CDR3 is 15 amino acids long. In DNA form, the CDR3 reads TGTGCCAGCAGCCGTTGGACAGGACCTCCCTACGAGCAGTACTTC. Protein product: CASSRWTGPPYEQYF.

The CDR3 region has the DNA TGTGCCAGCAGCTTAGGGGGCGAGTACTATGGCTACACCTTC. This encodes CASSLGGEYYGYTF. This sequence joins TRBV11-3 and TRBJ1-2; possibly TRBD1 for D (5 bases). Looked up from germline, CDR1 is SGHNT and CDR2 is YENEEA. V was cut by 1 base and J by 3 bases, with 9 bases left in between. This CDR3 spans 14 amino acids.

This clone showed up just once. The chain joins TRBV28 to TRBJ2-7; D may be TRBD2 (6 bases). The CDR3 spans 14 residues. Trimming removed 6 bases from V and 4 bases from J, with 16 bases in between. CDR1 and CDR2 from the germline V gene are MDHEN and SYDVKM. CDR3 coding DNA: TGTGCCAGCAGCTTTATGGGACTGGCTTACGAGCAGTACTTC. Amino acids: CASSFMGLAYEQYF. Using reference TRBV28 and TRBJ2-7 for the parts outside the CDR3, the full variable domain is DVKVTQSSRYLVKRTGEKVFLECVQDMDHENMFWYRQDPGLGLRLIYFSYDVKMKEKGDIPEGYSVSREKKERFSLILESASTNQTSMYLCASSFMGLAYEQYFGPGTRLTVT.

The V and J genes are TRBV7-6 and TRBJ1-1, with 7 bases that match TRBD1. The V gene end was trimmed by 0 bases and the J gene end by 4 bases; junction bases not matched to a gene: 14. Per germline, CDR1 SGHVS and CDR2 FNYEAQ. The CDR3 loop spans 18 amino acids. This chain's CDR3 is CASSLAWGRGQGSTEAFF. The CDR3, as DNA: TGTGCCAGCAGCTTAGCTTGGGGGAGGGGGCAGGGTAGCACTGAAGCTTTCTTT.

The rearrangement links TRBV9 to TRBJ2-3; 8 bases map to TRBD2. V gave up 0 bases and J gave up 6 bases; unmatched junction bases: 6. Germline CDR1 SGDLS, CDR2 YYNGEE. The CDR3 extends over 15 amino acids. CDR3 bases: TGTGCCAGCAGCGTAGCCGGGACTAGTGCGGATACGCAGTATTTT. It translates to CASSVAGTSADTQYF.

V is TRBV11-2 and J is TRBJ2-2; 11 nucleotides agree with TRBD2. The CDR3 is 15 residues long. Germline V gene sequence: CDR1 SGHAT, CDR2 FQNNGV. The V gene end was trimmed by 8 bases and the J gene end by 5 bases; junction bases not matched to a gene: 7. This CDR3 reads CASRSSGGRTGELFF. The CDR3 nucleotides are TGTGCCAGCCGCTCTAGCGGGGGGAGGACCGGGGAGCTGTTTTTT.